The 30 T cell receptor beta chains reported below all come from one sample, sequenced in a study of CD8 T cells in ankylosing spondylitis. TCRdb re-called the 5' RACE reads through MiXCR, storing one row per CDR3 protein. This sample carries hundreds of thousands of distinct CDR3 sequences, around 21% of them seen once, and the ten largest clones take roughly 3.6%. Sample: blood, either unsorted or a sorted T cell fraction (not recorded which). The origin of the receptors is a female donor with ankylosing spondylitis or in good health (not recorded which).

The chain is built from TRBV11-2 and TRBJ2-6; D call uncertain. V was pared by 1 base and J by 4 bases, with 8 bases between. Germline CDR1 and CDR2: SGHAT and FQNNGV. The CDR3 covers 15 residues. CDR3 DNA: TGTGCCAGCAGCTTAGCCAGTCACGGGGCCAACGTCCTGACTTTC. Its translation: CASSLASHGANVLTF.

The chain employs TRBV6-1 and TRBJ2-1; D uncertain. Trimming pared 6 bases from V and 9 bases from J, leaving 15 bases between. Germline V gene data show CDR1 as MNHNS and CDR2 as SASEGT. CDR3 length: 13 amino acids. CDR3: CASSPDRWGEQFF. As DNA, the CDR3 is TGTGCCAGCAGCCCTGACCGGTGGGGTGAGCAGTTCTTC.

In this sample, this clonotype turned up a few times. The chain carries TRBV2 and TRBJ2-7; D uncertain. Trimming removed 6 bases at V and 1 base at J, with 7 bases between. This CDR3 region has 12 residues. Looked up from germline, CDR1 is SNHLY and CDR2 is FYNNEI. CDR3 DNA: TGTGCCAGCAGAGCTCTTTCCTACGAGCAGTACTTC. Protein: CASRALSYEQYF.

In this sample, this clonotype turned up a few times. The genes are TRBV4-3 and TRBJ1-1; TRBD1 is a possible D gene (5 bases). Trimming took 0 bases from V and 0 from J, leaving 11 bases between them. Germline CDR1 is LGHNA and CDR2 is YSLEER. The CDR3 length is 16 residues. CDR3 nucleotide sequence: TGCGCCAGCAGCCAAGATCCGGGGGGGGTGAACACTGAAGCTTTCTTT. Protein: CASSQDPGGVNTEAFF.

The rearrangement uses TRBV4-2 and TRBJ2-1, with D perhaps matching TRBD2 (5 bases). Germline assignment: CDR1 LGHNA and CDR2 YNFKEQ. Between the trimmed V and J ends, which lost 3 bases and 0 bases, there was a span of 12 bases. The length of the CDR3 is 16 residues. The CDR3: CASSQETSASYNEQFF. The CDR3 region has the DNA TGTGCCAGCAGCCAGGAAACTAGTGCCTCCTACAATGAGCAGTTCTTC.

This rearrangement joins TRBV5-6 to TRBJ2-7; TRBD2 matches 12 bases. The ends lost 2 bases at V and 6 bases at J; junction bases unmatched: 6. The length of the CDR3 is 15 residues. In germline, CDR1 is SGHDT, CDR2 YYEEEE. CDR3: CASSFRTSGELEQYF. For the CDR3, the DNA is TGTGCCAGCAGCTTTCGGACTAGCGGGGAACTCGAGCAGTACTTC.

The chain is built from TRBV7-9 and TRBJ2-7; either TRBD1 or TRBD2 may supply D (5 bases each). Trimming cost V 5 bases and J 7 bases, with 18 bases left between them. Germline V CDR1 and CDR2: SEHNR, FQNEAQ (reference sequence). CDR3 size: 14 residues. The CDR3 loop reads CASSRDVGLREQYF. The CDR3 DNA reads TGTGCCAGCAGCCGGGACGTCGGTTTGAGGGAGCAGTACTTC.

This clonotype was recorded at least ten times. The V and J genes are TRBV29-1 and TRBJ2-5; 9 positions agree with TRBD2. Germline V gives CDR1 SQVTM, CDR2 ANQGSEA. The V and J ends lost 4 bases and 4 bases, in that order; junction bases with no gene match: 4. The CDR3 covers 13 residues. CDR3 protein: CSVGQTSGETQYF. CDR3 coding DNA: TGCAGCGTTGGTCAGACTAGCGGAGAGACCCAGTACTTC.

The CDR3 is CASSLRVSHGYTF. DNA for the CDR3: TGTGCCAGCAGCCTTCGGGTGAGCCATGGCTACACCTTC. The genes are TRBV6-6 and TRBJ1-2, with no clear D. Germline V gene sequence: CDR1 MNHNY, CDR2 SVGAGI (reference sequence). V was pared by 6 bases and J by 6 bases, with 14 bases between. This CDR3 spans 13 amino acids.

A few counts support this clonotype. The V call is TRBV7-2, the J call TRBJ2-1; 8 positions match TRBD2. Germline loops: CDR1 SGHTA, CDR2 FQGNSA. This CDR3 is 17 amino acids long. With V trimmed by 7 bases and J by 6 bases, 17 bases remained unmatched. The CDR3 region has the DNA TGTGCCAGCATCCTAGCCACGACTGGACTAGCCTCCAATGAGCAGTTCTTC. Protein sequence: CASILATTGLASNEQFF.

This chain uses TRBV5-1 with TRBJ1-5; D unclear. Trimming removed 3 bases from V and 0 bases from J, with 4 bases in between. Per germline, CDR1 SGHRS and CDR2 YFSETQ. This CDR3 comprises 13 residues. CDR3 loop: CASSSDSNQPQHF. DNA of the CDR3: TGCGCCAGCAGCTCAGATAGCAATCAGCCCCAGCATTTT.

This clonotype was recorded many times. V usage is TRBV6-5 and J usage is TRBJ2-2; 7 nucleotides line up with TRBD1. The CDR3 sequence is 16 residues long. Germline V lookup: CDR1 MNHEY, CDR2 SVGAGI. The V and J ends lost 5 bases and 0 bases, in that order; junction bases with no gene match: 6. The CDR3 spells CASSHWDRTNTGELFF. The DNA for the CDR3 is TGTGCCAGCAGTCACTGGGACAGAACGAACACCGGGGAGCTGTTTTTT.

A few counts support this clonotype. The rearrangement uses TRBV6-1 and TRBJ2-1; 11 positions agree with TRBD2. The V gene end was trimmed by 7 bases and the J gene end by 4 bases; junction bases not matched to a gene: 6. Germline V lookup: CDR1 MNHNS, CDR2 SASEGT. The CDR3 loop spans 15 amino acids. The CDR3 is CASNKGTSGYNEQFF. DNA for the CDR3: TGTGCCAGCAACAAAGGGACTAGCGGTTACAATGAGCAGTTCTTC.

The chain couples TRBV29-1 to TRBJ2-3; maybe TRBD1 (6 bases). V shed 3 bases and J shed 2 bases, with 21 bases lying between them. This CDR3 has 17 amino acids. Germline CDR1 reads SQVTM; CDR2 reads ANQGSEA. CDR3 sequence: CSVDEGHRGWDTDTQYF. The CDR3 region has the DNA TGCAGCGTTGACGAGGGGCATAGGGGGTGGGACACAGATACGCAGTATTTT.

The chain links TRBV7-3 to TRBJ2-2, with TRBD1 as a possible D gene (6 bases). Germline V lookup: CDR1 SGHTA, CDR2 FQGTGA. Between the trimmed V and J ends, which lost 3 bases and 1 base, there was a span of 9 bases. This CDR3 comprises 15 residues. DNA for the CDR3: TGTGCCAGCAGCTTTGCAGGGGTGAACACCGGGGAGCTGTTTTTT. It yields the protein CASSFAGVNTGELFF. Combining the CDR3 with reference TRBV7-3 and TRBJ2-2 gives the whole variable domain GAGVSQTPSNKVTEKGKYVELRCDPISGHTALYWYRQSLGQGPEFLIYFQGTGAADDSGLPNDRFFAVRPEGSVSTLKIQRTERGDSAVYLCASSFAGVNTGELFFGEGSRLTVL.

This clonotype was seen a few times. This chain links TRBV7-6 with TRBJ2-2, with 7 bases aligning to TRBD2. This CDR3 spans 16 amino acids. Per the germline V gene, CDR1 is SGHVS and CDR2 is FNYEAQ. V was pared by 5 bases and J by 0 bases, with 6 bases of the junction left unmatched. The CDR3 DNA is TGTGCCAGCAGCCGACAGCGGGACGCGAACACCGGGGAGCTGTTTTTT. It is translated as CASSRQRDANTGELFF.

This clonotype appeared a few times. The chain carries TRBV29-1 and TRBJ2-2, with a tentative D call TRBD2 (5 bases). V lost 6 bases and J lost 4, with 21 bases in between. The germline V gene has CDR1 SQVTM and CDR2 ANQGSEA. The CDR3 runs to 16 residues. The CDR3 protein is CSVLSNRLFFTGELFF. For the CDR3, the DNA is TGCAGCGTCCTCAGCAACAGACTATTTTTCACCGGGGAGCTGTTTTTT.

This clonotype occurred a few times. The V gene is TRBV19, the J gene TRBJ2-3; possible D gene TRBD1, 6 bases. Germline assignment: CDR1 LNHDA and CDR2 SQIVND (reference sequence). V was clipped by 0 bases and J by 3 bases, with 13 bases between them. The CDR3 contains 16 residues. CDR3 amino acids: CASSIDRTGITDTQYF. CDR3 DNA sequence: TGTGCCAGTAGTATAGATCGAACAGGGATTACAGATACGCAGTATTTT.

This clonotype was counted only a few times. This chain connects TRBV5-1 to TRBJ2-5; TRBD2 aligns across 9 bases. This CDR3 spans 15 amino acids. Trimming took 2 bases from V and 2 from J; bases not matched to a gene: 4. Germline V lookup: CDR1 SGHRS, CDR2 YFSETQ. In nucleotides, the CDR3 is TGCGCCAGCAGCTTAGCTAGCGGGAAGCAAGAGACCCAGTACTTC. Translation gives CASSLASGKQETQYF.

Details on this clonotype: A junction boundary mismatches the germline segment, possibly from a read error. V gene TRBV10-3 combines with J gene TRBJ1-4; D may be TRBD1 (5 bases). CDR1 is ENHRY, CDR2 SYGVKD, per germline. The length of the CDR3 is 15 residues. In nucleotides, the CDR3 is TGTGCCATCAGTGAAAGGGGCAGGGAAAGCGAAATACTGTTTTTT. Protein product: CAISERGRESEILFF.

This clonotype was counted only a few times. This rearrangement joins TRBV12-5 to TRBJ2-5; TRBD1 might be the D (6 bases). The CDR3 contains 13 residues. Trimming removed 8 bases from V and 1 base from J, with 11 bases in between. Looked up from germline, CDR1 is LGHNT and CDR2 is FRNRAP. CDR3 sequence (DNA): TGTGCTAGTCCCCAGGGGCCCCAAGAGACCCAGTACTTC. Translation: CASPQGPQETQYF.

This clonotype was found many times. Here the CDR3 DNA reads TGCGCCAGCAGCTTGGGGCTAGGGGGCAATGAGCAGTTCTTC. As protein: CASSLGLGGNEQFF. The rearrangement joins TRBV5-1 to TRBJ2-1; tentative D call: TRBD1 (6 bases). Germline V gene lookup returns CDR1 SGHRS and CDR2 YFSETQ. V gave up 0 bases and J gave up 6 bases, with 10 bases separating them. The CDR3 sequence is 14 residues long.

This clonotype has only a few counts. This sequence joins TRBV6-5 and TRBJ1-1, with D possibly matching TRBD1 (5 bases). Germline V gene data show CDR1 as MNHEY and CDR2 as SVGAGI. The CDR3 is made up of 18 amino acids. V lost 0 bases to trimming and J lost 0 bases, with 17 bases between them. The CDR3, as DNA: TGTGCCAGCAGTTACTCACCCGGACCGCCGGACATGAACACTGAAGCTTTCTTT. This encodes CASSYSPGPPDMNTEAFF.

The rearrangement links TRBV6-1 to TRBJ2-7; 10 bases agree with TRBD2. This CDR3 comprises 18 residues. V shed 6 bases and J 1 base; nucleotides not matched to a gene: 15. Germline V CDR1 and CDR2: MNHNS, SASEGT. Written as DNA, the CDR3 is TGTGCCAGCAGCTGGACTAGCGGCTTTCGAAGGGAATCCTACGAGCAGTACTTC. This translates into CASSWTSGFRRESYEQYF.

This clonotype was seen many times. The rearrangement uses TRBV11-2 and TRBJ1-2; TRBD1 might be the D (6 bases). Germline V CDR1 and CDR2: SGHAT, FQNNGV. The CDR3 runs 16 residues. The V gene lost 0 bases and the J gene lost 8 bases, with 19 bases spanning the gap. Here the CDR3 DNA reads TGTGCCAGCAGCTTAGATCAAGCAGGGGCGATTAGAGGCTACACCTTC. Translated, it gives CASSLDQAGAIRGYTF.

The chain recombines TRBV29-1 with TRBJ2-1; 7 bases map to TRBD1. In germline, CDR1 is SQVTM, CDR2 ANQGSEA. This CDR3 is built from 14 residues. V gave up 4 bases and J gave up 7 bases; unmatched junction bases: 10. Here the CDR3 reads CSVVGQTGINEQFF. CDR3 nucleotide sequence: TGCAGCGTTGTTGGGCAGACAGGGATAAATGAGCAGTTCTTC.

The chain joins TRBV5-6 to TRBJ1-6; D unresolved. Per the germline V gene, CDR1 is SGHDT and CDR2 is YYEEEE. The CDR3 length is 17 residues. Trimming left V 0 bases short and J 0 bases short, with 10 bases between. The CDR3 is CASSLESWSSYNSPLHF. Written as DNA, the CDR3 is TGTGCCAGCAGCTTGGAAAGCTGGAGCTCCTATAATTCACCCCTCCACTTT.

The chain has TRBV11-2 and TRBJ2-7; D is unclear. Trimming took 1 base from V and 3 from J, leaving 10 bases between them. The CDR3 runs 14 residues. Germline CDR1 and CDR2: SGHAT and FQNNGV. The CDR3 reads CASSLGAANYEQYF. The CDR3 region has the DNA TGTGCCAGCAGCTTAGGTGCAGCAAACTACGAGCAGTACTTC.

This clonotype appeared a few times. The rearrangement uses TRBV19 and TRBJ2-7; the D is unclear. The CDR3 has 13 amino acids. Per germline, CDR1 LNHDA and CDR2 SQIVND (reference sequence). V gave up 6 bases and J gave up 4 bases, with 13 bases separating them. For the CDR3, the DNA is TGTGCCAGTAGGAGCGCGGTCGGATACGAGCAGTACTTC. Amino acids: CASRSAVGYEQYF.

The chain is built from TRBV29-1 and TRBJ2-2; 7 nucleotides agree with TRBD2. Per germline, CDR1 SQVTM and CDR2 ANQGSEA. The J segment lost 4 bases and the V segment lost 4 bases, leaving 6 bases of the junction unmatched. The CDR3 consists of 14 residues. CDR3 in DNA: TGCAGCGTTGGGCGGGAGCGTCGCACCGGGGAGCTGTTTTTT. This codes for CSVGRERRTGELFF.